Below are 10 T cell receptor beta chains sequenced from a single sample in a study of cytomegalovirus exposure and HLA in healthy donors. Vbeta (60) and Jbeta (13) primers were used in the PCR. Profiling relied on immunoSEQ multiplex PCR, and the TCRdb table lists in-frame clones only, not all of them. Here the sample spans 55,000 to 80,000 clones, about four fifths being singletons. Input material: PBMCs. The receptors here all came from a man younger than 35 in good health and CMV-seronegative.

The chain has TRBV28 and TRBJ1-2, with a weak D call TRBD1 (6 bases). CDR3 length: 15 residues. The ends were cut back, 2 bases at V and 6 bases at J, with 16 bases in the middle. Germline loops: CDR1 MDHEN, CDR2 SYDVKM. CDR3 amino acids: CASSLEGAGGHGYTF. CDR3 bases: TGTGCCAGCAGTTTAGAGGGCGCGGGGGGCCATGGCTACACCTTC.

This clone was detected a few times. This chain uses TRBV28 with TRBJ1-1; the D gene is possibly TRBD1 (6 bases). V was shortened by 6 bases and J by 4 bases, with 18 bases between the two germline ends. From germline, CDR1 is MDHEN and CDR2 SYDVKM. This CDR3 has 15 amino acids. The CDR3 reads CASSPRGAPVTEAFF. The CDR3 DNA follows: TGTGCCAGCAGCCCCCGGGGGGCGCCGGTCACTGAAGCTTTCTTT.

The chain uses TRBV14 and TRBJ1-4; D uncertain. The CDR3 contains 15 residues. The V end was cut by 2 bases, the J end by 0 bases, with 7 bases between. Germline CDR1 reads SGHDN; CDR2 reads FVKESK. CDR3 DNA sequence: TGTGCCAGCAGCCAAAGGAGGGCAACTAATGAAAAACTGTTTTTT. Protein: CASSQRRATNEKLFF.

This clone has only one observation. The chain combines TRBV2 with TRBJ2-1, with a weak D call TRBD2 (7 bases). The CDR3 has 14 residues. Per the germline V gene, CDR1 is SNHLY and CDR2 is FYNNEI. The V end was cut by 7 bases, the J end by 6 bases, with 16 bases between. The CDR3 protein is CASMFLGGGNEQFF. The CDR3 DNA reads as TGTGCCAGCATGTTCCTAGGGGGGGGCAATGAGCAGTTCTTC.

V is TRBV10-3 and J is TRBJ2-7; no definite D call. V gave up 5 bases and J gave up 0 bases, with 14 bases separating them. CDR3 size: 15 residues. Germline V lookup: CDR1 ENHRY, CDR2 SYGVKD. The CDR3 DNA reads TGTGCCATCAGTTCCTTTATTTTTAGCTCCTACGAGCAGTACTTC. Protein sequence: CAISSFIFSSYEQYF.

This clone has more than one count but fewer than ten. As DNA, the CDR3 is TGTGCCAGCACCTTAACAGGACCCTCTGGCTACACCTTC. This codes for CASTLTGPSGYTF. The rearrangement joins TRBV5-4 to TRBJ1-2; tentative D call: TRBD1 (5 bases). CDR3 length equals 13 residues. CDR1 SGHNT and CDR2 YYREEE come from the germline V gene (reference sequence). V lost 6 bases, J lost 7 bases, and 16 bases lay in between.

This CDR3 is CASSPRTGGYNEQFF. The CDR3 bases are TGTGCCAGTAGTCCACGGACAGGGGGCTACAATGAGCAGTTCTTC. The chain uses TRBV19 and TRBJ2-1, with 10 bases fitting TRBD1. V was pared by 5 bases and J by 3 bases, with 4 bases of the junction left unmatched. The CDR3 is made up of 15 amino acids. The germline V gene has CDR1 LNHDA and CDR2 SQIVND (reference sequence).

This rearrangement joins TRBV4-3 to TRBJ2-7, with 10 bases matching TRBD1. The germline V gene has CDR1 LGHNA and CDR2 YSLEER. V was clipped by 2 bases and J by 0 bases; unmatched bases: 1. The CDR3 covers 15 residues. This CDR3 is CASSQRDRGSYEQYF. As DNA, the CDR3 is TGCGCCAGCAGCCAACGGGACAGGGGCTCCTACGAGCAGTACTTC.

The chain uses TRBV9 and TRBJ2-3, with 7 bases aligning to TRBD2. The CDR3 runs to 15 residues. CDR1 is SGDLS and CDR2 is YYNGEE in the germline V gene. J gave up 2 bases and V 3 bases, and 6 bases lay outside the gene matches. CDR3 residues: CASSEREGLTDTQYF. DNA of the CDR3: TGTGCCAGCAGCGAGAGGGAGGGCCTCACAGATACGCAGTATTTT.

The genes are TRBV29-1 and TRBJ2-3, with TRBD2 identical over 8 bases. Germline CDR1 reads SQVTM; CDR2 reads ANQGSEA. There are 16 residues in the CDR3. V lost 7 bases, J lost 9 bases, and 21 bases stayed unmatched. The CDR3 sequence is CSAYPPRGGGTGTQYF. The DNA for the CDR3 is TGCAGCGCTTACCCCCCGCGGGGCGGGGGGACCGGAACGCAGTATTTT.